This T cell receptor (beta chain) was documented in a study of human T cells and chemical hapten exposure. About the research overall: The use of 2% DPC on around 2 cm by around 2 cm of upper inner arm skin constituted sensitization.

TCRdb itself ran the RACE reads through MiXCR, one entry per CDR3 protein. The sample carries roughly 140,000 distinct CDR3 sequences, approximately 12% recorded once. Indicated time point: patch test 2, 6 weeks after DPC sensitization. This sample's treatment: therapeutic diphenylcyclopropenone sensitization with weekly scalp DPC. Germline V gives CDR1 LGHDT, CDR2 YNNKEL (reference sequence). This CDR3 has 12 residues. The V and J ends lost 9 bases and 0 bases respectively, with 9 bases between them. This clonotype was seen ten or more times. Sequences were derived from whole blood, sampled in connection with sensitization to the hapten diphenylcyclopropenone (DPC). The V gene is TRBV3-1, the J gene TRBJ2-7; D not resolved. The sequence was obtained from a woman in her fifties or sixties with alopecia areata. Some clones in this sample may be carry-over from other donors' samples. This CDR3 is CASSLSSYEQYF. The CDR3 nucleotides read TGTGCCAGTAGTCTTAGCTCCTACGAGCAGTACTTC.